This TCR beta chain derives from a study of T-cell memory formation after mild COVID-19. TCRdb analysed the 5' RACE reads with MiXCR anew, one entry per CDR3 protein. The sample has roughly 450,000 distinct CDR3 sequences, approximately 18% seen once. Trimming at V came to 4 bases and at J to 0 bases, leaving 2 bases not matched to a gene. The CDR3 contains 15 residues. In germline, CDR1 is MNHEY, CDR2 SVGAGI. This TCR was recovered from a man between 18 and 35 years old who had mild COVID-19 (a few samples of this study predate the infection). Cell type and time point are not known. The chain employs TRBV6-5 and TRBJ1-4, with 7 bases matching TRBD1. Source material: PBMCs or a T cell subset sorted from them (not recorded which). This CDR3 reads CASSFGQATNEKLFF. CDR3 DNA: TGTGCCAGCAGTTTCGGACAGGCAACTAATGAAAAACTGTTTTTT.